This section outlines one T cell receptor (beta chain) sequence together with its context. Its recognized antigen is unknown. No clone much larger than this one lies a single base away; base qualities are absent. The CDR3 regions of human TCRbeta chains were analyzed by immunosequencing. The study's own analysis went as follows. Repertoire TCRs were matched against a reference library of SARS-CoV-2-specific TCRs generated with the MIRA antigen-specificity platform. Breadth was defined as the fraction of unique TCRs that were SARS-CoV-2-associated, and depth was defined as the fraction of total T cells that were SARS-CoV-2-associated. Using the MIRA data, every spike-specific TCR was mapped to the spike region that the TCR reacted to and assigned to either a CD4 or a CD8 class. Log10-transformed breadth and depth values were compared by one-way ANOVA with Sidak's multiple comparisons tests. TCRdb took this table from immuneACCESS and kept in-frame rearrangements with V and J called. Such tables lack part of the clones; where checked against another copy, unresolved V genes explain under half of the gap, and the rest is unexplained. The DNA was the basis for D and trimming; V, J and clone size are from that table. A total of approximately 100,000 clones appear in this sample, 70% to 90% of them only once. In total, the top ten clones hold 3.5% to 4.5% of the sample.

Trimming leaves V shorter by 6 bases and J shorter by 4 bases, with the junction holding 1 base beyond the gene matches. CDR1 and CDR2, per the germline V gene, are SNHLY and FYNNEI. The CDR3 sequence holds 12 residues, the cysteine and phenylalanine included. The read is trimmed to its CDR3 DNA, 36 bases read in frame from base 1. This entry is derived from a study of T cell responses to AZD1222 COVID-19 vaccine (dated by TCRdb to 2020 to 2022). About the study as a whole: Because spike-specific TCR depth and breadth did not differ between the two schedules, AZD1222 recipients who got a second dose at roughly 4 weeks were pooled with those who got a second dose at roughly 12 weeks. Trial participants were enrolled by age into 18-55, 56-69 and 70-plus year subgroups, with roughly 150, 30 and 60 TCR-sequenced participants respectively. A total of just over 230 trial participants underwent TCR sequencing, of whom about 200 had received two doses of AZD1222 and roughly 26 had received two doses of the MenACWY control vaccine.

The label giving this sample's time point can be read as: baseline before first vaccination. Vaccinee samples came from UK trials COV001 and COV002, including a single-blind randomized controlled phase 2/3 trial of AZD1222 (ChAdOx1 nCoV-19) in healthy adults. For TCRbeta chain sequencing, PBMC samples were collected from trial participants at day 0 and at day 28 after the second dose. The paper as a whole reports these results and caveats: Conclusions about previously exposed vaccinees are limited because only 5 or 6 AZD1222 recipients were SARS-CoV-2 seropositive at baseline. Vaccine-associated CD4 TCRs spanned the whole spike protein, with dominant responses in regions 160-218 and 743-854. Reportedly, almost half of the unique spike-specific TCRs recognized epitopes lying outside the regions that are mutated in the B.1.351 and B.1.1.7 variants. Because no day 14 peak-response samples were available, repertoires were characterized only after the peak T cell response. Spike-specific TCR breadth and depth rose significantly after two AZD1222 doses compared with day 0 and with MenACWY recipients. Participants were mostly white British and included more females than males, and it was suggested by the authors that clonal diversity may have been underestimated. The 56-69-year group was small, and its depth increase did not reach significance, likely because of low power.

The receptor was isolated from an adult in good health. This specimen consisted of peripheral blood, obtained on day 0 of AZD1222 vaccination. The V and J genes are TRBV2 and TRBJ2-5, and TRBD1 aligns with 8 junction nucleotides. The nucleotide sequence reads as follows: TGTGCCAGCAGCAGGGGGCGAGAGACCCAGTACTTC. It codes for CASSRGRETQYF.